The 19 T cell receptor beta chains listed next were all sequenced from one sample in a study of shared clonotypes between healthy human individuals. Here immunoSEQ multiplex PCR was the method, and the copy in TCRdb shows in-frame clones only, minus some. The repertoire holds about 2.4 million clones, with roughly nine tenths as singletons. Sequencing used naive CD4+ T cells sorted from blood. The sample's subset: CD45RA+ positively selected. Every receptor here comes from a man aged 18 to 35 in good health.

In DNA form, the CDR3 reads TGTGCCTGGAGTCCGGGAATGGACACCATATATTTT. It codes for CAWSPGMDTIYF. This chain links TRBV30 with TRBJ1-3, with D uncertain. CDR3 length equals 12 residues. Trimming removed 2 bases from V and 8 bases from J, with 10 bases in between. CDR1 GTSNPN and CDR2 SVGIG come from the germline V gene (reference sequence).

This chain connects TRBV6-1 to TRBJ1-1; D gene ambiguous. V lost 6 bases and J 1 base, leaving 12 bases between the germline ends. Germline lookup yields CDR1 MNHNS and CDR2 SASEGT. This CDR3 contains 14 residues. The CDR3 here is CASSLQTTNTEAFF. The CDR3 nucleotides read TGTGCCAGCAGCTTACAGACAACGAACACTGAAGCTTTCTTT.

The V call is TRBV19, the J call TRBJ1-1; no clear D. This CDR3 contains 15 residues. Trimming shortened V by 1 base and J by 0 bases, and 9 bases separated the two germline ends. Looked up from germline, CDR1 is LNHDA and CDR2 is SQIVND (reference sequence). DNA for the CDR3: TGTGCCAGTAGTATAGGGGCAGTCCTGAACACTGAAGCTTTCTTT. It yields the protein CASSIGAVLNTEAFF.

The chain carries TRBV2 and TRBJ2-7; the D gene is possibly TRBD2 (6 bases). In germline, CDR1 is SNHLY, CDR2 FYNNEI. The CDR3 runs to 15 residues. The V end lost 6 bases, the J end lost 6 bases, and 21 bases lay between the germline ends. The CDR3 nucleotides read TGTGCCAGCAGCGTCAGGGAGGCGATTGTTGGCGAGCAGTACTTC. It yields the protein CASSVREAIVGEQYF.

This chain's CDR3 is CAISPGTSGDTQYF. CDR3 DNA: TGTGCCATCAGCCCCGGGACTAGCGGAGATACGCAGTATTTT. V gene TRBV10-3 combines with J gene TRBJ2-3; 11 bases line up with TRBD2. This CDR3 is 14 amino acids long. The V gene end was trimmed by 6 bases and the J gene end by 5 bases; junction bases not matched to a gene: 4. In germline, CDR1 is ENHRY, CDR2 SYGVKD.

The chain couples TRBV7-9 to TRBJ1-3, with 8 positions matching TRBD1. Trimming cost V 5 bases and J 4 bases; bases outside gene matches: 7. Germline CDR1 is SEHNR and CDR2 is FQNEAQ (reference sequence). The CDR3 is 15 residues long. The CDR3 region is CASSTVTGDGNTIYF. In nucleotides, the CDR3 is TGTGCCAGCAGCACCGTGACAGGGGACGGAAACACCATATATTTT.

This chain connects TRBV10-1 to TRBJ1-1; tentative D call: TRBD1 (5 bases). V lost 9 bases to trimming and J lost 4 bases, with 27 bases between them. CDR1 and CDR2 from the germline V gene are WNHNN and SYGVQD (reference sequence). This CDR3 comprises 17 residues. CDR3 region: CARVAGMQRPSITEAFF. The CDR3 DNA is TGCGCCAGGGTTGCAGGGATGCAACGCCCGTCAATCACTGAAGCTTTCTTT.

The chain employs TRBV28 and TRBJ1-2, with D unresolved. The CDR3 is 12 residues long. V was clipped by 4 bases and J by 6 bases, with 9 bases between them. CDR1 and CDR2 (germline): MDHEN, SYDVKM. The CDR3, as DNA: TGTGCCAGCAGTTCCTCGTGGAATGGCTACACCTTC. It codes for CASSSSWNGYTF.

The CDR3: CASSSRGVNTEAFF. CDR3 sequence (DNA): TGTGCCAGCAGCTCGCGGGGTGTGAACACTGAAGCTTTCTTT. The V call is TRBV7-9, the J call TRBJ1-1; no definite D call. This CDR3 has 14 amino acids. Trimming left V 4 bases short and J 0 bases short, with 9 bases between. Germline assignment: CDR1 SEHNR and CDR2 FQNEAQ (reference sequence).

This clone has a single count. The chain employs TRBV10-3 and TRBJ2-7; 11 bases align to TRBD1. V lost 7 bases, J lost 0 bases, and 5 bases stayed unmatched. CDR3 length: 15 residues. CDR1 is ENHRY and CDR2 is SYGVKD in the germline V gene. Here the CDR3 reads CAIKRDRGSSYEQYF. CDR3 coding DNA: TGTGCCATCAAAAGGGACAGGGGGAGCTCCTACGAGCAGTACTTC.

This clone appeared once. The chain has TRBV28 and TRBJ2-7; 8 positions agree with TRBD2. Trimming removed 5 bases from V and 3 bases from J; junction bases left unmatched: 12. Germline CDR1 reads MDHEN; CDR2 reads SYDVKM. This CDR3 has 16 residues. CDR3 in DNA: TGTGCCAGCAGTCCCAGATCGGGGGGGATAAGCTACGAGCAGTACTTC. This gives the protein CASSPRSGGISYEQYF.

This rearrangement joins TRBV2 to TRBJ2-3, with D perhaps TRBD1 or TRBD2 (5 bases each). This CDR3 contains 11 residues. Germline lookup yields CDR1 SNHLY and CDR2 FYNNEI. V was cut by 6 bases and J by 10 bases, with 11 bases left in between. The CDR3 nucleotides read TGTGCCAGCAGGATGGGGGAATCGCAGTATTTT. It encodes CASRMGESQYF.

The rearrangement links TRBV2 to TRBJ1-6, with 9 bases fitting TRBD1. CDR1 is SNHLY and CDR2 is FYNNEI in the germline V gene. The CDR3 is made up of 15 amino acids. J was trimmed by 12 bases and V by 6 bases; bases with no gene match: 12. DNA of the CDR3: TGTGCCAGCAGGACTGGACAGGGGATAATAGAACCCCTCCACTTT. Translated, it gives CASRTGQGIIEPLHF.

This clone was counted once. Additional DNA sequences in this sample encode the identical CDR3. The chain couples TRBV5-1 to TRBJ2-3; a weak D match, TRBD2 (6 bases). V lost 0 bases, J lost 4 bases, and 12 bases lay in between. Germline V CDR1 and CDR2: SGHRS, YFSETQ. The CDR3 spans 15 residues. In DNA, the CDR3 is TGCGCCAGCAGCTTGGGAGGGAGGCTGGCAGATACGCAGTATTTT. Residues: CASSLGGRLADTQYF.

The J gene is TRBJ2-7, the V gene TRBV19, with 13 bases fitting TRBD2. This CDR3 has 16 residues. From germline, CDR1 is LNHDA and CDR2 SQIVND (reference sequence). Trimming took 0 bases from V and 5 from J; bases not matched to a gene: 4. Written as DNA, the CDR3 is TGTGCCAGTAGTATAGAGACTAGCGGGAGGATTGACGAGCAGTACTTC. Amino acids: CASSIETSGRIDEQYF.

This rearrangement joins TRBV28 to TRBJ1-1; D is possibly TRBD1 (5 bases). The CDR3 length is 16 residues. Germline loops: CDR1 MDHEN, CDR2 SYDVKM. Trimming pared 0 bases from V and 6 bases from J, leaving 17 bases between. CDR3 sequence reads: CASSLWGDADAPEAFF. The CDR3 DNA is TGTGCCAGCAGTTTATGGGGGGACGCAGACGCCCCTGAAGCTTTCTTT.

The gene calls are TRBV5-1 and TRBJ2-7; D remains unclear. Germline V gene lookup returns CDR1 SGHRS and CDR2 YFSETQ. CDR3 size: 15 residues. The ends were cut back, 0 bases at V and 0 bases at J, with 10 bases in the middle. CDR3 protein: CASSLGGKNSYEQYF. CDR3 nucleotide sequence: TGCGCCAGCAGCTTGGGAGGAAAGAACTCCTACGAGCAGTACTTC.

This rearrangement joins TRBV6-1 to TRBJ2-3; TRBD1 agrees at 10 bases. The CDR3 loop spans 15 amino acids. Unmatched junction bases numbered 6, after V lost 5 bases and J lost 4 bases. CDR1 is MNHNS and CDR2 is SASEGT in the germline V gene. The CDR3 protein is CASSPGQGFADTQYF. CDR3 nucleotide sequence: TGTGCCAGCAGTCCGGGACAGGGGTTCGCAGATACGCAGTATTTT.

The chain employs TRBV7-9 and TRBJ2-4; D remains ambiguous. Germline V gives CDR1 SEHNR, CDR2 FQNEAQ (reference sequence). The CDR3 spans 17 residues. V gave up 1 base and J gave up 0 bases, with 13 bases separating them. The CDR3 nucleotides read TGTGCCAGCAGCTTAGAGTCGGCATCCCTAGCCAAAAACATTCAGTACTTC. It encodes CASSLESASLAKNIQYF.